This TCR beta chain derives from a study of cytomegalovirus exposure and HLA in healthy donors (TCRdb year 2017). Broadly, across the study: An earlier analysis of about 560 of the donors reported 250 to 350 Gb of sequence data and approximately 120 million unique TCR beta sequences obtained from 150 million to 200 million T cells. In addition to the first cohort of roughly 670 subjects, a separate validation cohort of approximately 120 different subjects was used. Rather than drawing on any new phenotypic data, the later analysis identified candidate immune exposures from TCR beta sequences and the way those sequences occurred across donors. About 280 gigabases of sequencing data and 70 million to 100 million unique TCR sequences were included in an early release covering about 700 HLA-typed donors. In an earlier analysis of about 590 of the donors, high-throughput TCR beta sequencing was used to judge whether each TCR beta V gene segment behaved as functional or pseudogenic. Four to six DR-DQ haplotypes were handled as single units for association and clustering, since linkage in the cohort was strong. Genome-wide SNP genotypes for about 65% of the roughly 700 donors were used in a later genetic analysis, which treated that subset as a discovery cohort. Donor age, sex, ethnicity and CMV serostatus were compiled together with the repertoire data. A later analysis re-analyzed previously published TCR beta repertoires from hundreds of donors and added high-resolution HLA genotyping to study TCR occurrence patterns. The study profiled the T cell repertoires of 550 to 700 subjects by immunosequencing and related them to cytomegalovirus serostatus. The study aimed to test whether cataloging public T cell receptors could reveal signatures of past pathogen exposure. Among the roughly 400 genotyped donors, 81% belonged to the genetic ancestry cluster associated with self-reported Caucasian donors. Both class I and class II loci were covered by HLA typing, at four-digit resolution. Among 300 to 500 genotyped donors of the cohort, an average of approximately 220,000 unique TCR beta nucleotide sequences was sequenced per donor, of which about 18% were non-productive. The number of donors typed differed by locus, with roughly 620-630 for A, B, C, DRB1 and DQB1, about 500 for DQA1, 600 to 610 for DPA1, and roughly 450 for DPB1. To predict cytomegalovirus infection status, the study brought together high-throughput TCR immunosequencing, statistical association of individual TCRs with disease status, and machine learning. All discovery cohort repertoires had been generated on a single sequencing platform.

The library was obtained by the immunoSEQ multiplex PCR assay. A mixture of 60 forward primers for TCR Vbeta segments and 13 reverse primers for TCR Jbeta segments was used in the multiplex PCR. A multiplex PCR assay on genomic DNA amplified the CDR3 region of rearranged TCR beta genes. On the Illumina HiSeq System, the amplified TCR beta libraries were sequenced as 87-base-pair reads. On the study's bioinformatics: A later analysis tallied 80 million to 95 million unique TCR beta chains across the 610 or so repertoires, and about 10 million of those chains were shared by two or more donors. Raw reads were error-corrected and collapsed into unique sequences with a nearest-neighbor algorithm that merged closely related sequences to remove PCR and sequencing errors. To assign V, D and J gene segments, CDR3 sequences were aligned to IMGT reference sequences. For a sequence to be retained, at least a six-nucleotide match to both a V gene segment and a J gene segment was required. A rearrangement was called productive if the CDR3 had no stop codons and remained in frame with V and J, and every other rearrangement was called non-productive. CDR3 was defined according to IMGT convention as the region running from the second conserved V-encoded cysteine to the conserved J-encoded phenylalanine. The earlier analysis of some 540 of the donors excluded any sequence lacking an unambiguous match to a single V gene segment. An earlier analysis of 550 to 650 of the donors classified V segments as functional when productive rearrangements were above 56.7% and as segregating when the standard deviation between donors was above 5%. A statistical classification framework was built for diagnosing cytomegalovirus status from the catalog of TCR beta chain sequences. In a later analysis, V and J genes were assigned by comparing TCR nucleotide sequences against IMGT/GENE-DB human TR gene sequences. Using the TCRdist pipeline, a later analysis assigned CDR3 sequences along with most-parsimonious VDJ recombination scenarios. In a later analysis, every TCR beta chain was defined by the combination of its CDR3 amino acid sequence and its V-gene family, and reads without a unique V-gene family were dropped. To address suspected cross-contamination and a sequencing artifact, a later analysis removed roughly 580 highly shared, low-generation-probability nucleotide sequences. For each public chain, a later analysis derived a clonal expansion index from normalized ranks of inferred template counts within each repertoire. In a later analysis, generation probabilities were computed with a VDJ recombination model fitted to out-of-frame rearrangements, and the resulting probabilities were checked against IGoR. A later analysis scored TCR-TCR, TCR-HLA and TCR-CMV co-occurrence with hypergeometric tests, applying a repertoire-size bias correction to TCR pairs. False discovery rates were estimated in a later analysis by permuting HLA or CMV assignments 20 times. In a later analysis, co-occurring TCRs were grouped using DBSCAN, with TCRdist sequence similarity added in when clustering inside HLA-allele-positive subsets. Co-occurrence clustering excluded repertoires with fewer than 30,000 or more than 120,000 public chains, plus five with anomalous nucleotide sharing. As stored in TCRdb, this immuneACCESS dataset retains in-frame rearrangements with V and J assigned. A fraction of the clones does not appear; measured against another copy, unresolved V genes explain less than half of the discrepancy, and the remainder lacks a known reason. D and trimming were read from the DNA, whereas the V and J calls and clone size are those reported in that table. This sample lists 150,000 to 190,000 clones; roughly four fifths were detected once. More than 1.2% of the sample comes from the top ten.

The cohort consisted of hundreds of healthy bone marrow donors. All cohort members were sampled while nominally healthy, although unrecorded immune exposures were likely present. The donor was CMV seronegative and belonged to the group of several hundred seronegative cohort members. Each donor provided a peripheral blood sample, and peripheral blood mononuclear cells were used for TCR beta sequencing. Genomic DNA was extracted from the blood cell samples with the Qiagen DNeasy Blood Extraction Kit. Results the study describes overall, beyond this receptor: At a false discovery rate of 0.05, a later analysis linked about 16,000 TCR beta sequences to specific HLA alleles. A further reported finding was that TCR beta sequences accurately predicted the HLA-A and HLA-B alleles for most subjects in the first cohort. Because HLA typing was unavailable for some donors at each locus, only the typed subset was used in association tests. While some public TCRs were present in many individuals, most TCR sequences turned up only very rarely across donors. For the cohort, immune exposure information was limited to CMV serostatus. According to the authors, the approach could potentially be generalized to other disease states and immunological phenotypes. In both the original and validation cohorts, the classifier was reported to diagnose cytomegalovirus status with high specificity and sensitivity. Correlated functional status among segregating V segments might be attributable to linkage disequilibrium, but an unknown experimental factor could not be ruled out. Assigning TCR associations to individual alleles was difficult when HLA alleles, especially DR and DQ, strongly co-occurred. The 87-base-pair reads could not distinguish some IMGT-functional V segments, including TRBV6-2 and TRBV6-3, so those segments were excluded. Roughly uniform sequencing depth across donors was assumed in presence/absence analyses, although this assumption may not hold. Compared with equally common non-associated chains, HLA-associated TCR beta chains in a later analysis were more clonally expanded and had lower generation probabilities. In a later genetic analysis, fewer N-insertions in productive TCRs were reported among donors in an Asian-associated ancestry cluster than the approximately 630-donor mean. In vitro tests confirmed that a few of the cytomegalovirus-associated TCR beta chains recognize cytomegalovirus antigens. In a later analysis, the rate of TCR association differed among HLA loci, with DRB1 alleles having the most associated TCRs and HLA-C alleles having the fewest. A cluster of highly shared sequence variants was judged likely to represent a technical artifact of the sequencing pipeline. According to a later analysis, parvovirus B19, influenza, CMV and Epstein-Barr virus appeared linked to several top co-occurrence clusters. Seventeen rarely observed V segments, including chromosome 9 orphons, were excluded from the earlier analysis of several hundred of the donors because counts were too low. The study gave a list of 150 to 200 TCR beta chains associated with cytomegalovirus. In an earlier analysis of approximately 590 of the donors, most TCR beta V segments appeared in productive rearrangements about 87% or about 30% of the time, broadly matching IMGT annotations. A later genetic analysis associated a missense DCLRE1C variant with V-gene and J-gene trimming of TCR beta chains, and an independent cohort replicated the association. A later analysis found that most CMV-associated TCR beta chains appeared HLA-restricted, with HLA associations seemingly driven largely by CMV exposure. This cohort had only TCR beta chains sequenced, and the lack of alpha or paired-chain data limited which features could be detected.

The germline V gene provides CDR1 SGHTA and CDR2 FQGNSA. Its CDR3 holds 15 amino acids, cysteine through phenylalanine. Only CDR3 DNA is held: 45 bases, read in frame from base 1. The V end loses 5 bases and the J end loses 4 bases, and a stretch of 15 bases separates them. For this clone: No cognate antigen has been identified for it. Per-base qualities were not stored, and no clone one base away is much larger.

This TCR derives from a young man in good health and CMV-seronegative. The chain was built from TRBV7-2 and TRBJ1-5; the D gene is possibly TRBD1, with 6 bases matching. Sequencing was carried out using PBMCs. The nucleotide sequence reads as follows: TGTGCCAGCAGCCCATCAGGGGATGGGAATCAGCCCCAGCATTTT. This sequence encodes CASSPSGDGNQPQHF.